A selection of T cell receptor beta chains follows, all from one sample in a study of blood T cells in healthy people across ages. TCRdb analysed the 5' RACE reads with MiXCR anew, one entry per CDR3 protein. The profile shows about 1.4 million distinct CDR3 sequences, 55% to 75% of them singletons. Sequenced: blood. The receptor set was obtained from a man between 18 and 35 years old in good health. Each CDR3 is given with its conserved first and last residue. A D gene is named only where the DNA matches it firmly. Expanded clones are given a class, and other clones once, few, many or no size at all.

j_call | clone_size | d_call | v_call | cdr3_nt | cdr3_aa
TRBJ2-1 | NA | TRBD1 | TRBV12-3/TRBV12-4 | TGTGCCAGCAGAACAGATAGACAGGGTTTTTCTGAGCAGTTCTTC | CASRTDRQGFSEQFF
TRBJ2-5 | NA | NA | TRBV29-1 | TGCAGCGTTGTCGGCGGAGACAGTCGACGGACCCAGTACTTC | CSVVGGDSRRTQYF
TRBJ1-2 | few | NA | TRBV9 | TGTGCCAGCAGCGCTTTTGGCAGGGGATCCTATGGCTACACCTTC | CASSAFGRGSYGYTF
TRBJ2-6 | NA | NA | TRBV7-9 | TGTGCCACCGCGAGGGTCAGGGGAAACTCTGGGGCCAACGTCCTGACTTTC | CATARVRGNSGANVLTF
TRBJ2-7 | NA | TRBD2 | TRBV24-1 | TGTGCCACCCGCGGGGGGGATACCTACAATGAGCAGTACTTC | CATRGGDTYNEQYF
TRBJ2-7 | NA | TRBD1 | TRBV11-2 | TGTGCCAGCAGCCTGGGGACAGGCTCGCAGTACTTC | CASSLGTGSQYF
TRBJ2-7 | few | NA | TRBV10-3 | TGTGCCATCAGCGGGACACTACTCTACGAGCAGTACTTC | CAISGTLLYEQYF
TRBJ2-7 | NA | TRBD1 | TRBV20-1 | TGCAGTGCTACCCCTGGGACAGGCGGGTTCTACGAGCAGTACTTC | CSATPGTGGFYEQYF
TRBJ2-2 | NA | NA | TRBV18 | TGTGCCAGCTCACGGGAGGCCGGGGAGCTGTTTTTT | CASSREAGELFF
TRBJ1-1 | NA | TRBD1 | TRBV6-1 | TGTGCCAGCAGTCTTTGGGACAGAACCAACACTGAAGCTTTCTTT | CASSLWDRTNTEAFF
TRBJ2-3 | NA | NA | TRBV29-1 | TGCAGCGTTGAAGGACTACCAGCTAGCACAGATACGCAGTATTTT | CSVEGLPASTDTQYF
TRBJ1-2 | NA | NA | TRBV7-9 | TGTGCCAGCAGCTTACCCCAGGCCTCCTATGGCTACACCTTC | CASSLPQASYGYTF
TRBJ2-5 | NA | NA | TRBV2 | TGTGCCAGCAAACGGTTCCAAGAGACCCAGTACTTC | CASKRFQETQYF
TRBJ2-1 | few | TRBD2 | TRBV29-1 | TGCAGCGTTAAGGTCGGCGGGAGTCCATCTGAGCAGTTCTTC | CSVKVGGSPSEQFF
TRBJ2-5 | few | TRBD1 | TRBV11-1 | TGTGCCAGCAGCTGGACAGGACAAGAGACCCAGTACTTC | CASSWTGQETQYF
TRBJ2-7 | NA | TRBD1 | TRBV7-9 | TGTGCCACACAGGGGGGCGAGCAGTACTTC | CATQGGEQYF
TRBJ1-1 | NA | NA | TRBV6-1 | TGTGCCAGCAGTGAAAAGGGGGAGGGCTCTGAAGCTTTCTTT | CASSEKGEGSEAFF